A single sample gave rise to the 16 T cell receptor beta chains below, sequenced in a study of T cell responses to AZD1222 COVID-19 vaccine. Assay: immunoSEQ multiplex PCR; the TCRdb copy retains only in-frame clones and omits some. This table holds under 150,000 clones, about nine tenths found once. The material was peripheral blood, obtained on day 0 of AZD1222 vaccination. The receptor source for this set is an adult in good health.

V is TRBV9 and J is TRBJ2-1; 7 nucleotides align to TRBD1. This CDR3 comprises 14 residues. In germline, CDR1 is SGDLS, CDR2 YYNGEE. V shed 0 bases, J shed 5 bases, and the junction held 2 bases outside the gene matches. The CDR3 DNA sequence: TGTGCCAGCAGCGTAGGGGACAGTCACAATGAGCAGTTCTTC. Amino acids: CASSVGDSHNEQFF.

This clone was counted a few times. The V call is TRBV19, the J call TRBJ1-6, with 8 nucleotides matching TRBD1. Losses at the gene ends were 6 bases for V and 6 bases for J; bases not matched to a gene: 7. CDR1 and CDR2 from the germline V gene are LNHDA and SQIVND (reference sequence). This CDR3 is 15 amino acids long. For the CDR3, the DNA is TGTGCCAGTAGACCCGGACAGGGCGGTAATTCACCCCTCCACTTT. It yields the protein CASRPGQGGNSPLHF. The whole variable domain, filled in from reference TRBV19 and TRBJ1-6, reads DGGITQSPKYLFRKEGQNVTLSCEQNLNHDAMYWYRQDPGQGLRLIYYSQIVNDFQKGDIAEGYSVSREKKESFPLTVTSAQKNPTAFYLCASRPGQGGNSPLHFGNGTRLTVT.

The rearrangement uses TRBV19 and TRBJ1-5; D is perhaps TRBD1 (5 bases). V lost 7 bases to trimming and J lost 1 base, with 11 bases between them. The germline V gene has CDR1 LNHDA and CDR2 SQIVND (reference sequence). CDR3 length equals 14 residues. The CDR3 DNA sequence: TGTGCCAGTATTAGCGGACAAAGCAATCAGCCCCAGCATTTT. Amino acids: CASISGQSNQPQHF.

The CDR3, as DNA: TGTGCCAGCAGTCGAGAAGCGAACACCGGGGAGCTGTTTTTT. Protein: CASSREANTGELFF. V is TRBV13 and J is TRBJ2-2; unclear D gene. Trimming stripped 6 bases from V and 0 bases from J, with 8 bases between. Germline V gene sequence: CDR1 PRHDT, CDR2 FYEKMQ (reference sequence). The CDR3 runs to 14 residues.

Only a few counts were recorded for this clone. The chain employs TRBV9 and TRBJ1-3; 7 nucleotides align to TRBD1. The CDR3 runs 16 residues. Germline trimming cut 3 bases from V and 0 bases from J; bases unmatched to any gene: 6. The germline V gene encodes CDR1 SGDLS and CDR2 YYNGEE. The CDR3 is CASSGQGTVSGNTIYF. DNA of the CDR3: TGTGCCAGCAGCGGACAGGGCACAGTCTCTGGAAACACCATATATTTT.

V is TRBV7-9 and J is TRBJ1-1; D is possibly TRBD1 (5 bases). CDR1 is SEHNR and CDR2 is FQNEAQ in the germline V gene (reference sequence). CDR3 size: 15 residues. V was pared by 3 bases and J by 1 base, with 12 bases between. DNA of the CDR3: TGTGCCAGCAGCTTCCGGGACTCTCCGAACACTGAAGCTTTCTTT. Translating gives CASSFRDSPNTEAFF.

This clone occurred once. This chain joins TRBV29-1 and TRBJ1-2; D is unresolved. V gave up 6 bases and J gave up 4 bases, with 12 bases separating them. The CDR3 contains 12 residues. CDR1 and CDR2 from the germline V gene are SQVTM and ANQGSEA. The CDR3 nucleotides are TGCAGCGTCAACCCCGGGAGCTATGGCTACACCTTC. Amino acid sequence: CSVNPGSYGYTF.

This rearrangement joins TRBV24-1 to TRBJ2-1, with 7 bases lining up with TRBD1. The germline V gene has CDR1 KGHDR and CDR2 SFDVKD. The CDR3 runs to 16 residues. The trim removed 3 bases at V and 8 bases at J, leaving 12 bases unmatched. CDR3 DNA sequence: TGTGCCACCAGTGATAACGGACAGGTCACCCCCCATGAGCAGTTCTTC. Translated: CATSDNGQVTPHEQFF.

The chain uses TRBV12-3 or TRBV12-4 and TRBJ1-5; D unresolved. This CDR3 has 13 residues. The V end lost 0 bases, the J end lost 8 bases, and 8 bases lay between the germline ends. The CDR3 region is CASSLAVLKPQHF. Written as DNA, the CDR3 is TGTGCCAGCAGTTTAGCGGTGCTAAAGCCCCAGCATTTT.

This chain joins TRBV27 and TRBJ1-2; D uncertain. Germline values: CDR1 MNHEY, CDR2 SMNVEV (reference sequence). Trimming shortened V by 3 bases and J by 6 bases, and 11 bases separated the two germline ends. This CDR3 comprises 13 residues. CDR3 loop: CASSFRWPHGYTF. The CDR3 DNA follows: TGTGCCAGCAGTTTCCGGTGGCCACATGGCTACACCTTC.

The table lists this clone with a few counts. The chain employs TRBV5-1 and TRBJ2-5; the D gene is possibly TRBD1 (6 bases). Trimming removed 7 bases at V and 3 bases at J, with 22 bases between. This CDR3 is 16 amino acids long. Germline V gene data show CDR1 as SGHRS and CDR2 as YFSETQ. In DNA form, the CDR3 reads TGCGCCAGCGCCCAACCGGGACAAAGGGGGAAAGAGACCCAGTACTTC. This codes for CASAQPGQRGKETQYF.

The chain is built from TRBV15 and TRBJ2-7; 11 nucleotides line up with TRBD2. CDR3 size: 17 residues. Trimming took 2 bases from V and 2 from J; bases not matched to a gene: 8. Germline lookup yields CDR1 LNHNV and CDR2 YYDKDF (reference sequence). DNA of the CDR3: TGTGCCACCAGCAGATCCACTAGCGGGAGTATCACCTACGAGCAGTACTTC. As protein: CATSRSTSGSITYEQYF.

V is TRBV2 and J is TRBJ2-7; TRBD2 is a possible D gene (6 bases). The CDR3 has 15 residues. V was shortened by 9 bases and J by 0 bases, with 18 bases between the two germline ends. In germline, CDR1 is SNHLY, CDR2 FYNNEI. The CDR3 nucleotides read TGTGCCAGTAGCCGAAGCGGGCTGAGCTCCTACGAGCAGTACTTC. Its protein product is CASSRSGLSSYEQYF. Together with reference TRBV2 and TRBJ2-7, the CDR3 gives the full variable domain: EPEVTQTPSHQVTQMGQEVILRCVPISNHLYFYWYRQILGQKVEFLVSFYNNEISEKSEIFDDQFSVERPDGSNFTLKIRSTKLEDSAMYFCASSRSGLSSYEQYFGPGTRLTVT.

V and J are TRBV11-3 and TRBJ2-3; D is ambiguous. CDR1 and CDR2 from the germline V gene are SGHNT and YENEEA. V lost 3 bases and J lost 0, with 10 bases in between. The CDR3 spans 15 residues. The CDR3 protein is CASSFGITSTDTQYF. CDR3 coding DNA: TGTGCCAGCAGCTTCGGAATCACTAGCACAGATACGCAGTATTTT.

This chain links TRBV10-3 with TRBJ2-7, with 7 bases identical to TRBD2. The CDR3 sequence is 13 residues long. CDR1 is ENHRY and CDR2 is SYGVKD in the germline V gene. Unmatched junction bases numbered 9, after V lost 7 bases and J lost 6 bases. The CDR3 nucleotides read TGTGCCATCACAAGGGAGGGCCTCGGCGAGCAGTACTTC. Translated: CAITREGLGEQYF.

This clone was seen a few times. V and J are TRBV7-3 and TRBJ2-1; 8 nucleotides match TRBD1. After removal of 5 bases from V and 3 bases from J, the junction contained 9 bases not matched to a gene. Germline V gives CDR1 SGHTA, CDR2 FQGTGA. This CDR3 has 16 residues. CDR3 loop: CASSDPGGVHYNEQFF. Written as DNA, the CDR3 is TGTGCCAGCAGCGATCCAGGGGGCGTCCACTACAATGAGCAGTTCTTC.